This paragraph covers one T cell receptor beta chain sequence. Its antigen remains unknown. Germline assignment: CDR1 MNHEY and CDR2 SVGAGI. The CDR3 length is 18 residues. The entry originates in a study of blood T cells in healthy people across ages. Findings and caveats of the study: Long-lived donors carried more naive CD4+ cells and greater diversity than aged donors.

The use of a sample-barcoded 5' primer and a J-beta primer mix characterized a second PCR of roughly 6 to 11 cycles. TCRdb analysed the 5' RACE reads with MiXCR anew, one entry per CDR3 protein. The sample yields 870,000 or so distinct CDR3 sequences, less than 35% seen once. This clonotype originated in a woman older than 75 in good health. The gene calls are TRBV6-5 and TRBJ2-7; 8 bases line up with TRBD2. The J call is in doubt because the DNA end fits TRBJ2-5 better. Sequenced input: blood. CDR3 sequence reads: CASSYYPDWRGEQETQYF. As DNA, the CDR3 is TGTGCCAGCAGTTACTACCCAGACTGGCGGGGGGAACAAGAGACCCAGTACTTC.